The 27 T cell receptor beta chains reported below all come from one sample, sequenced in a study of CD8+ T cells in alopecia areata. RNA extraction was followed by reverse transcription into cDNA, which acted as the sequencing template. Produced via immunoSEQ multiplex PCR; TCRdb's table is partial and in-frame only. The repertoire has roughly 220,000 clones, roughly two fifths of them found once; the top ten carry 0.48%. Treatment given: oral pan-JAK inhibitor, 5-10 mg twice daily. The sequencing used CD4+ T cells sorted from blood, collected at approximately week 34, from a patient treated with tofacitinib. These receptor sequences come from a human donor with alopecia areata.

This chain links TRBV5-1 with TRBJ2-4, with D perhaps TRBD1 (5 bases). The V and J ends lost 0 bases and 0 bases respectively, with 7 bases between them. This CDR3 region has 15 residues. The germline CDR1 and CDR2 sequences are SGHRS and YFSETQ. The CDR3 protein is CASSLGDRAKNIQYF. CDR3 bases: TGCGCCAGCAGCTTGGGAGACAGAGCCAAAAACATTCAGTACTTC.

This clone was picked up a small number of times. J is TRBJ2-3 and V is TRBV11-2; the match to TRBD1 covers 10 bases. After removal of 5 bases from V and 4 bases from J, the junction contained 3 bases not matched to a gene. CDR3 length equals 14 residues. CDR1 is SGHAT and CDR2 is FQNNGV in the germline V gene. For the CDR3, the DNA is TGTGCCAGCAGCACGGACAGGGGGGCAGATACGCAGTATTTT. This codes for CASSTDRGADTQYF.

This clone was observed a few times. This chain joins TRBV5-1 and TRBJ2-5; no clear D. This CDR3 comprises 12 residues. The V end was cut by 4 bases, the J end by 5 bases, with 9 bases between. From germline, CDR1 is SGHRS and CDR2 YFSETQ. DNA of the CDR3: TGCGCCAGCAGCGCAAAAGGGGAGACCCAGTACTTC. Translation: CASSAKGETQYF.

The chain is built from TRBV30 and TRBJ2-4; TRBD1 might be the D (6 bases). Between the trimmed V and J ends, which lost 0 bases and 6 bases, there was a span of 15 bases. This CDR3 is built from 15 residues. CDR1 is GTSNPN and CDR2 is SVGIG in the germline V gene (reference sequence). The CDR3 is CAWSVVRGLGNIQYF. Written as DNA, the CDR3 is TGTGCCTGGAGTGTAGTCAGGGGCTTAGGAAACATTCAGTACTTC.

The chain couples TRBV6-6 to TRBJ2-7; 8 bases are a match to TRBD2. The germline CDR1 and CDR2 sequences are MNHNY and SVGAGI (reference sequence). The CDR3 is 15 residues long. Trimming at V came to 2 bases and at J to 2 bases, leaving 5 bases not matched to a gene. CDR3 loop: CASSYLTSAAYEQYF. The CDR3 DNA sequence: TGTGCCAGCAGTTACCTGACTAGCGCGGCCTACGAGCAGTACTTC.

Only a few counts were recorded for this clone. This chain joins TRBV4-1 and TRBJ1-2, with 9 bases fitting TRBD1. CDR1 is MGHRA, CDR2 YSYEKL, per germline. This CDR3 has 13 residues. With 6 bases clipped from V and 8 bases from J, the junction kept 7 bases outside the gene matches. In DNA, the CDR3 is TGCGCCAGCAGATCGACAGGGGGATACGGCTACACCTTC. Amino acid sequence: CASRSTGGYGYTF.

This chain joins TRBV19 and TRBJ2-1; a possible D gene is TRBD1 (6 bases). Trimming cost V 0 bases and J 9 bases, with 12 bases left between them. The length of the CDR3 is 14 residues. The germline V gene encodes CDR1 LNHDA and CDR2 SQIVND (reference sequence). The CDR3 DNA is TGTGCCAGTAGTATAGAAGCAGGGGCTGGTGAGCAGTTCTTC. This gives the protein CASSIEAGAGEQFF.

The CDR3 DNA follows: TGTGCCAGCAGTCACGGGGGGACAGGGAACTATGGCTACACCTTC. The encoded protein is CASSHGGTGNYGYTF. The chain carries TRBV6-5 and TRBJ1-2, with 9 bases lining up with TRBD1. The trim removed 5 bases at V and 2 bases at J, leaving 6 bases unmatched. Germline CDR1 MNHEY, CDR2 SVGAGI. The CDR3 is 15 amino acids.

The gene calls are TRBV7-9 and TRBJ1-5; D possibly corresponds to TRBD1 (5 bases). The CDR3 spans 13 residues. With 3 bases removed from V and 6 bases from J, the gap between germline ends came to 9 bases. The germline V gene has CDR1 SEHNR and CDR2 FQNEAQ (reference sequence). The DNA of the CDR3 is TGTGCCAGCAGCTTGTCAGGGAGTCAGCCCCAGCATTTT. It codes for CASSLSGSQPQHF. The variable domain in full, completed from reference TRBV7-9 and TRBJ1-5, reads DTGVSQNPRHKITKRGQNVTFRCDPISEHNRLYWYRQTLGQGPEFLTYFQNEAQLEKSRLLSDRFSAERPKGSFSTLEIQRTEQGDSAMYLCASSLSGSQPQHFGDGTRLSIL.

The chain is built from TRBV29-1 and TRBJ2-7, with D unclear. V was shortened by 3 bases and J by 3 bases, with 6 bases between the two germline ends. Germline-derived CDR1 and CDR2 are SQVTM and ANQGSEA. This CDR3 region has 11 residues. CDR3 nucleotide sequence: TGCAGCGTTGAGTTTAGCTACGAGCAGTACTTC. Its translation: CSVEFSYEQYF.

This clone came up a few times. The rearrangement uses TRBV23-1 and TRBJ1-3, with D tentatively TRBD1 (5 bases). TRBV23-1 is an ORF, with its function uncertain. The CDR3 totals 12 residues. V was trimmed by 4 bases and J by 8 bases, leaving 9 bases between them. Written as DNA, the CDR3 is TGCGCCAGCAGTCGGGGACGGGACACCATATATTTT. This codes for CASSRGRDTIYF.

The chain recombines TRBV19 with TRBJ2-7; D may be TRBD1 (5 bases). The CDR3 runs 12 residues. V gave up 5 bases and J gave up 6 bases, with 11 bases separating them. Germline V gives CDR1 LNHDA, CDR2 SQIVND (reference sequence). In nucleotides, the CDR3 is TGTGCCAGTAGTCCTCAGGGCGGCGAGCAGTACTTC. Amino acid sequence: CASSPQGGEQYF.

The V and J genes are TRBV6-5 and TRBJ1-5, with D uncertain. The CDR3 has 12 amino acids. V was clipped by 7 bases and J by 5 bases, with 9 bases between them. Germline-derived CDR1 and CDR2 are MNHEY and SVGAGI. The CDR3 protein is CASNTWDQPQHF. CDR3 DNA: TGTGCCAGCAATACCTGGGATCAGCCCCAGCATTTT.

The chain is built from TRBV6-5 and TRBJ1-3; D is undetermined. CDR3 length equals 11 residues. CDR1 is MNHEY and CDR2 is SVGAGI in the germline V gene. Trimming took 8 bases from V and 4 from J, leaving 6 bases between them. CDR3 sequence: CASLAGNTIYF. The CDR3 nucleotides are TGTGCCAGCCTGGCGGGAAACACCATATATTTT.

This clone was seen more than once but under ten times. In DNA, the CDR3 is TGTGCCTGGAGCAGGGGACAAGGTCCCCAGCATTTT. Translating gives CAWSRGQGPQHF. J is TRBJ1-5 and V is TRBV30; the D gene is possibly TRBD1 (6 bases). The germline CDR1 and CDR2 sequences are GTSNPN and SVGIG (reference sequence). V lost 3 bases and J lost 10, with 13 bases in between. This CDR3 is 12 amino acids long.

This clone appeared a few times. The rearrangement uses TRBV23-1 and TRBJ1-2; TRBD1 matches 10 bases. TRBV23-1 is an ORF; its function is uncertain. J was trimmed by 5 bases and V by 2 bases; bases with no gene match: 17. The length of the CDR3 is 19 residues. CDR3 protein: CASSQTKGGQGYDEYGYTF. CDR3 DNA sequence: TGCGCCAGCAGTCAAACGAAGGGGGGACAGGGGTATGATGAGTATGGCTACACCTTC.

The J gene is TRBJ2-1, the V gene TRBV7-9, with D perhaps matching TRBD1 or TRBD2 (5 bases each). This CDR3 comprises 15 residues. CDR1 and CDR2 (germline): SEHNR, FQNEAQ (reference sequence). The V gene lost 1 base and the J gene lost 6 bases, with 13 bases spanning the gap. The CDR3, as DNA: TGTGCCAGCAGCTTAGGAGTAGGGGCGGGCAATGAGCAGTTCTTC. This sequence encodes CASSLGVGAGNEQFF.

This clone was seen only once. The CDR3 sequence is CASSLGDVYGYTF. The CDR3 DNA sequence: TGTGCCAGCAGCTTAGGGGACGTCTATGGCTACACCTTC. The rearrangement uses TRBV7-9 and TRBJ1-2; TRBD1 might be the D (5 bases). Germline-derived CDR1 and CDR2 are SEHNR and FQNEAQ (reference sequence). This CDR3 contains 13 residues. V was clipped by 1 base and J by 4 bases, with 7 bases between them.

The chain has TRBV5-6 and TRBJ2-7, with D maybe TRBD2 (5 bases). V lost 4 bases to trimming and J lost 3 bases, with 14 bases between them. CDR1 SGHDT and CDR2 YYEEEE come from the germline V gene. This CDR3 contains 14 residues. CDR3 sequence reads: CASSLIVGSYEQYF. The CDR3 DNA follows: TGTGCCAGCAGCCTTATAGTGGGGAGCTACGAGCAGTACTTC. Based on the CDR3 plus reference TRBV5-6 and TRBJ2-7, the full variable domain is DAGVTQSPTHLIKTRGQQVTLRCSPKSGHDTVSWYQQALGQGPQFIFQYYEEEERQRGNFPDRFSGHQFPNYSSELNVNALLLGDSALYLCASSLIVGSYEQYFGPGTRLTVT.

The rearrangement joins TRBV7-2 to TRBJ2-1, with D possibly matching TRBD1 (5 bases). Germline V gene sequence: CDR1 SGHTA, CDR2 FQGNSA. This CDR3 has 15 amino acids. V was pared by 1 base and J by 6 bases, with 13 bases between. The CDR3 nucleotides are TGTGCCAGCAGCTTAGATGGGGCTAGAGGCAATGAGCAGTTCTTC. As protein: CASSLDGARGNEQFF.

This clone was detected only a few times. V usage is TRBV7-9 and J usage is TRBJ2-1; D call uncertain. V lost 1 base and J 7 bases, leaving 8 bases between the germline ends. The CDR3 has 13 residues. Per the germline V gene, CDR1 is SEHNR and CDR2 is FQNEAQ (reference sequence). The CDR3 loop is CASSLVATNEQFF. CDR3 coding DNA: TGTGCCAGCAGCTTAGTGGCGACGAATGAGCAGTTCTTC.

This clone was seen more than once but under ten times. This rearrangement joins TRBV29-1 to TRBJ1-1, with D possibly matching TRBD1 (5 bases). Germline CDR1 reads SQVTM; CDR2 reads ANQGSEA. The CDR3 is made up of 14 amino acids. V shed 7 bases and J shed 4 bases, with 19 bases lying between them. CDR3: CSASARLGATEAFF. The CDR3 coding sequence is TGCAGCGCCTCAGCCAGGCTCGGGGCCACTGAAGCTTTCTTT.

V gene TRBV6-5 combines with J gene TRBJ2-7; TRBD1 matches at 7 bases. Losses at the gene ends were 6 bases for V and 0 bases for J; bases not matched to a gene: 2. Germline V CDR1 and CDR2: MNHEY, SVGAGI. The CDR3 runs to 13 residues. Here the CDR3 DNA reads TGTGCCAGCAGACAGGGGCACTCCTACGAGCAGTACTTC. As protein: CASRQGHSYEQYF.

This sequence joins TRBV7-9 and TRBJ1-5; 7 bases align to TRBD1. In germline, CDR1 is SEHNR, CDR2 FQNEAQ (reference sequence). The CDR3 consists of 15 residues. J gave up 7 bases and V 5 bases, and 11 bases lay outside the gene matches. CDR3 loop: CASSRGTGAGQPQHF. The DNA for the CDR3 is TGTGCCAGCAGCCGAGGTACAGGGGCGGGACAGCCCCAGCATTTT.

J is TRBJ2-7 and V is TRBV13; D gene unclear. The CDR3 runs to 13 residues. V lost 6 bases, J lost 0 bases, and 9 bases lay in between. Germline V gene sequence: CDR1 PRHDT, CDR2 FYEKMQ (reference sequence). In DNA form, the CDR3 reads TGTGCCAGCAGTTCACTCCGCTCCTACGAGCAGTACTTC. Translation gives CASSSLRSYEQYF.

V gene TRBV18 combines with J gene TRBJ2-7; D may be TRBD1 (6 bases). Trimming took 5 bases from V and 7 from J, leaving 18 bases between them. CDR3 size: 14 residues. Germline CDR1 and CDR2: KGHSH and LQKENI. CDR3 loop: CASSGQGLGGEQYF. The CDR3 DNA is TGTGCCAGCTCAGGTCAGGGGCTCGGTGGTGAGCAGTACTTC. The full variable domain, completed using reference TRBV18 and TRBJ2-7, is NAGVMQNPRHLVRRRGQEARLRCSPMKGHSHVYWYRQLPEEGLKFMVYLQKENIIDESGMPKERFSAEFPKEGPSILRIQQVVRGDSAAYFCASSGQGLGGEQYFGPGTRLTVT.

This clone has a handful of counts. This chain connects TRBV30 to TRBJ2-3, with 12 bases fitting TRBD2. Germline V lookup: CDR1 GTSNPN, CDR2 SVGIG (reference sequence). The CDR3 totals 16 residues. V lost 0 bases and J lost 3; bases outside the gene matches: 4. The CDR3 coding sequence is TGTGCCTGGAGTGTAGGACTAGCGGGAAAAACAGATACGCAGTATTTT. Translating it yields CAWSVGLAGKTDTQYF.